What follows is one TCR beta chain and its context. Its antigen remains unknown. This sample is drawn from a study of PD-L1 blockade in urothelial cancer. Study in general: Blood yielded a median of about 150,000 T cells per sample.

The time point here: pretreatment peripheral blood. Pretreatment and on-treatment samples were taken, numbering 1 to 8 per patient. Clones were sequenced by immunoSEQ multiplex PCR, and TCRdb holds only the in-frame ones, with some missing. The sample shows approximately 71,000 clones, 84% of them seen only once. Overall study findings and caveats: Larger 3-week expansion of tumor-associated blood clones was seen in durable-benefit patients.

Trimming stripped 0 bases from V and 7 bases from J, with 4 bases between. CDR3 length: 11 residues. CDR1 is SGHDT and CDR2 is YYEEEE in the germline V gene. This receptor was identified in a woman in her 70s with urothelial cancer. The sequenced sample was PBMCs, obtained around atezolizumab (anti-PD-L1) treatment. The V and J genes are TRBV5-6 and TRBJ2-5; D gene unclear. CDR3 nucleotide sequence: TGTGCCAGCAGCTTGGCGGGGACCCAGTACTTC. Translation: CASSLAGTQYF.